Listed here are 11 T cell receptor beta chains from one sample, sequenced in a study of monozygotic twins with inflammatory bowel disease. TCRdb re-called the 5' RACE reads and catalogs CDR3 proteins one per entry, DNA excluded. The sample table sets out approximately 400,000 distinct CDR3 sequences. Sequencing was done on a sample of blood. Receptor source: a human donor with ulcerative colitis or Crohn's disease, or a healthy co-twin of an affected twin (not recorded which).

This chain connects TRBV7-3 to TRBJ1-1. The CDR3 length is 16 residues. Germline CDR1 SGHTA, CDR2 FQGTGA. The chain's CDR3 is CASSLTRLTANTEAFF. Drawing the rest from reference TRBV7-3 and TRBJ1-1, the complete variable domain is GAGVSQTPSNKVTEKGKYVELRCDPISGHTALYWYRQSLGQGPEFLIYFQGTGAADDSGLPNDRFFAVRPEGSVSTLKIQRTERGDSAVYLCASSLTRLTANTEAFFGQGTRLTVV.

V gene TRBV5-1 combines with J gene TRBJ2-5; TCRdb names TRBD2, which stays unverified in the absence of DNA. Per the germline V gene, CDR1 is SGHRS and CDR2 is YFSETQ. The CDR3 is 14 amino acids. CDR3 protein: CASSLTSGLKTQYF.

V and J are TRBV6-2 or TRBV6-3 and TRBJ2-5; TCRdb calls TRBD1, which cannot be checked without DNA. The germline gives CDR1 MNHEY, CDR2 SVGEGT. This CDR3 is built from 15 residues. CDR3 in amino acids: CASSPRDSPKETQYF.

The rearrangement uses TRBV5-1 and TRBJ2-1; TCRdb's D call of TRBD2 is untestable without DNA. The V gene's germline CDR1 is SGHRS and CDR2 YFSETQ. CDR3 length: 15 residues. This CDR3 reads CASSLEPSGYNEQFF.

This CDR3 reads CSARGTSGVSYNEQFF. The chain recombines TRBV20-1 with TRBJ2-1; checking the TCRdb D call of TRBD2 is not possible without DNA. This CDR3 is 16 amino acids long. Germline CDR1 DFQATT, CDR2 SNEGSKA (reference sequence).

The V call is TRBV24-1, the J call TRBJ1-1. Germline V gene sequence: CDR1 KGHDR, CDR2 SFDVKD. The CDR3 is 15 residues long. The CDR3 sequence is CATPIHQKGNTEAFF.

The chain links TRBV2 to TRBJ2-7; TCRdb's D call of TRBD2 is untestable without DNA. The CDR3 contains 13 residues. The germline gives CDR1 SNHLY, CDR2 FYNNEI. The CDR3 region is CASKVRSSYEQYF.

The chain carries TRBV9 and TRBJ2-3; TCRdb names TRBD2, which stays unverified in the absence of DNA. The germline V gene encodes CDR1 SGDLS and CDR2 YYNGEE. The CDR3 sequence is 14 residues long. This chain's CDR3 is CASSPGTQPVAQYF.

The V call is TRBV15, the J call TRBJ1-6; TCRdb designates TRBD1, a call that cannot be tested without DNA. This CDR3 is built from 15 residues. Germline values: CDR1 LNHNV, CDR2 YYDKDF (reference sequence). This chain's CDR3 is CATSSATGRNSPLHF. Based on the CDR3 plus reference TRBV15 and TRBJ1-6, the full variable domain is DAMVIQNPRYQVTQFGKPVTLSCSQTLNHNVMYWYQQKSSQAPKLLFHYYDKDFNNEADTPDNFQSRRPNTSFCFLDIRSPGLGDTAMYLCATSSATGRNSPLHFGNGTRLTVT.

The CDR3 protein is CASSPLRAGQAYGYTF. The chain couples TRBV18 to TRBJ1-2; TCRdb outputs TRBD1, but without DNA this stays unchecked. The germline V gene has CDR1 KGHSH and CDR2 LQKENI. There are 16 residues in the CDR3.

This chain connects TRBV7-9 to TRBJ1-5. From germline, CDR1 is SEHNR and CDR2 FQNEAQ (reference sequence). The CDR3 consists of 14 residues. The CDR3: CASTAGSANQPQHF.